Described below is a single T cell receptor beta chain sequence and its context. As yet, its antigen is unknown. Primed by a sample-barcoded 5' primer and a J-beta primer mix, a second PCR proceeded for roughly 6 to 12 cycles. Each sample yielded at least 3 million CDR3-containing paired-end reads. MiXCR, applied by TCRdb to the 5' RACE reads, yields one record per CDR3 protein. The table lists 650,000 to 700,000 distinct CDR3 sequences, about 32% of them singletons. CDR1 SGDLS and CDR2 YYNGEE come from the germline V gene. The length of the CDR3 is 15 residues. V was cut by 0 bases and J by 5 bases, with 13 bases left in between. This sample is drawn from a study of blood T cells in healthy people across ages. Study conclusions and caveats: Diversity of TCR beta per million T cells declined in a roughly linear way with age. With unsorted PBMCs, a conclusive comparison of naive versus antigen-experienced cells was not possible. Diversity was higher, and naive CD4+ cells more numerous, in long-lived donors than in aged donors.

The genes are TRBV9 and TRBJ2-3, with D perhaps TRBD2 (5 bases). The source of this sequence is a woman aged 80 or over in good health. The sequenced sample was blood. For the CDR3, the DNA is TGTGCCAGCAGCGTAGTCCCCACTAGGGAAGATACGCAGTATTTT. This gives the protein CASSVVPTREDTQYF.